This is a list of T cell receptor beta chains from one sample in a study of T cells after yellow fever vaccination. Via MiXCR, TCRdb re-called the 5' RACE reads, giving one row per CDR3 protein. The profile shows around 68,000 distinct CDR3 sequences, more than 5.5% of them singletons. Sample: CD8+ T cells sorted from PBMCs, taken 10 to 11 days after the first yellow fever vaccination. These receptors were collected from a man younger than 35 who received the YFV17D yellow fever vaccine. Each CDR3 is given with its conserved first and last residue. Each record gives: J gene, D gene, V gene, clone size, CDR3 protein, CDR3 DNA. The D gene is left open where the match is weak. The size field is filled for only some rows; it gives once, few, many or a size class.

TRBJ1-1 . TRBV27 few CASRMALSTEAFF TGTGCCAGCAGGATGGCCCTGTCCACTGAAGCTTTCTTT
TRBJ1-1 . TRBV19 . CASSIGETEAFF TGTGCCAGTAGTATAGGGGAAACTGAAGCTTTCTTT
TRBJ2-7 . TRBV9 few CASSVVTGAEQYF TGTGCCAGCAGCGTAGTAACAGGCGCCGAGCAGTACTTC
TRBJ1-2 . TRBV9 many CASSPRGGASYGYTF TGTGCCAGCAGCCCGAGGGGGGGGGCTAGCTATGGCTACACCTTC
TRBJ2-3 TRBD2 TRBV5-5 many CASSRPGGGTDTQYF TGTGCCAGCAGCCGTCCCGGGGGGGGCACAGATACGCAGTATTTT
TRBJ2-5 TRBD1 TRBV2 . CATTDRDRGLETQYF TGTGCCACTACGGACCGGGACAGGGGGCTGGAGACCCAGTACTTC
TRBJ2-3 . TRBV4-1 few CASSQPPKGTQYF TGCGCCAGCAGCCAGCCTCCTAAGGGTACGCAGTATTTT
TRBJ2-2 TRBD2 TRBV20-1 . CSARMASGGDTGELFF TGCAGTGCTAGGATGGCTAGCGGGGGGGACACCGGGGAGCTGTTTTTT
TRBJ2-7 TRBD2 TRBV4-2 . CASSQGALAGAYEQYF TGTGCCAGCAGCCAAGGAGCACTAGCGGGGGCCTACGAGCAGTACTTC
TRBJ1-2 TRBD1 TRBV10-2 many CASGGGGGGGYTF TGCGCCAGCGGGGGGGGAGGGGGCGGTGGCTACACCTTC
TRBJ2-7 TRBD1 TRBV12-3/TRBV12-4 many CASSAGTGLYEQYF TGTGCCAGCAGTGCCGGGACAGGGCTTTACGAGCAGTACTTC
TRBJ2-1 . TRBV7-9 few CASSRGGYNEQFF TGTGCCAGCAGCCGAGGGGGTTACAATGAGCAGTTCTTC
TRBJ2-2 . TRBV9 many CASSPGPNTGELFF TGTGCCAGCAGCCCAGGGCCGAACACCGGGGAGCTGTTTTTT
TRBJ1-1 TRBD1 TRBV12-3/TRBV12-4 few CASSSTTTGGLTEAFF TGTGCCAGCAGTTCGACCACTACAGGGGGCTTAACTGAAGCTTTCTTT
TRBJ2-3 TRBD2 TRBV4-2 few CASSQDFLHLAGPTDTQYF TGTGCCAGCAGCCAAGACTTCCTCCATCTAGCGGGACCCACAGATACGCAGTATTTT
TRBJ2-3 . TRBV19 many CASSRDRPADTQYF TGTGCCAGTAGTAGAGACAGGCCCGCAGATACGCAGTATTTT
TRBJ2-7 . TRBV11-2 many CASSLDGLGNPYEQYF TGTGCCAGCAGCTTAGATGGGTTAGGGAATCCCTACGAGCAGTACTTC
TRBJ1-1 . TRBV2 many CASSETGVTEAFF TGTGCCAGCAGTGAGACAGGCGTCACTGAAGCTTTCTTT
TRBJ1-2 . TRBV11-1 many CASSLRAGVDNLNYGYTF TGTGCCAGCAGCTTAAGGGCGGGAGTGGACAACTTAAACTATGGCTACACCTTC
TRBJ2-5 . TRBV6-1 . CASSELSRTQYF TGTGCCAGCAGTGAACTCAGCCGGACCCAGTACTTC
TRBJ2-5 . TRBV15 . CATSRDQKLPETQYF TGTGCCACCAGCAGAGATCAAAAGCTCCCCGAGACCCAGTACTTC
TRBJ1-2 . TRBV4-3 many CASSQDQGSAVYGYTF TGCGCCAGCAGCCAAGATCAGGGCTCGGCGGTTTATGGCTACACCTTC
TRBJ1-1 TRBD1 TRBV29-1 . CSVYTGGANTEAFF TGCAGCGTTTACACAGGGGGAGCGAACACTGAAGCTTTCTTT
TRBJ1-5 . TRBV4-1 many CASSQWRSSNQPQHF TGCGCCAGCAGCCAATGGCGGTCTAGCAATCAGCCCCAGCATTTT
TRBJ2-6 . TRBV6-1 many CASSSSGANVLTF TGTGCCAGCAGTAGCTCTGGGGCCAACGTCCTGACTTTC
TRBJ1-1 . TRBV5-5 . CASGPGPPGGTEAFF TGTGCCAGCGGCCCTGGGCCTCCGGGTGGCACTGAAGCTTTCTTT
TRBJ2-1 . TRBV5-1 many CASSSQGNYNEQFF TGCGCCAGCAGCTCCCAGGGGAACTACAATGAGCAGTTCTTC
TRBJ1-4 TRBD1 TRBV15 many CATSSVGQGVEKLFF TGTGCCACCAGCAGTGTGGGACAGGGAGTTGAAAAACTGTTTTTT
TRBJ1-1 . TRBV12-3/TRBV12-4 many CASSFEALATEAFF TGTGCCAGCAGTTTCGAGGCGCTGGCCACTGAAGCTTTCTTT
TRBJ1-2 . TRBV12-3/TRBV12-4 medium-sized CASSSNGFGGYTF TGTGCCAGCAGTTCCAATGGTTTCGGTGGCTACACCTTC
TRBJ1-1 . TRBV12-3/TRBV12-4 many CASRHRGGTEAFF TGTGCCAGCAGACATCGAGGGGGCACTGAAGCTTTCTTT
TRBJ2-1 TRBD2 TRBV6-5 few CASSLLSSGVGGEQFF TGTGCCAGCAGTCTCTTGTCTAGCGGGGTGGGTGGGGAGCAGTTCTTC
TRBJ2-1 . TRBV7-9 many CASSSPPQGYNEQFF TGTGCCAGCAGCTCCCCCCCCCAGGGGTACAATGAGCAGTTCTTC
TRBJ2-1 . TRBV5-1 many CASSLYSGDDEQFF TGCGCCAGCAGCTTGTATTCGGGGGACGATGAGCAGTTCTTC
TRBJ2-1 TRBD1 TRBV11-2 . CASSFYRGPTYNEQFF TGTGCCAGCAGCTTCTACAGGGGGCCCACTTACAATGAGCAGTTCTTC
TRBJ2-3 . TRBV7-9 many CASSLRIPGASTDTQYF TGTGCCAGCAGCTTACGGATCCCGGGAGCCAGCACAGATACGCAGTATTTT
TRBJ2-5 TRBD2 TRBV4-1 many CASSQGGGVGETQYF TGCGCCAGCAGCCAAGGGGGGGGAGTCGGCGAGACCCAGTACTTC
TRBJ2-3 . TRBV28 many CASRVKPTDTQYF TGTGCCAGCCGCGTCAAGCCCACAGATACGCAGTATTTT
TRBJ2-3 TRBD1 TRBV12-3/TRBV12-4 many CASTTGFDTQYF TGTGCCAGCACGACAGGGTTCGATACGCAGTATTTT
TRBJ2-5 . TRBV9 . CASSGFTQETQYF TGTGCCAGCAGCGGCTTTACCCAAGAGACCCAGTACTTC
TRBJ2-2 . TRBV20-1 many CSAEEWGDSTGELFF TGCAGTGCCGAGGAGTGGGGGGATAGCACCGGGGAGCTGTTTTTT
TRBJ2-5 . TRBV4-1 few CASSQDDGIKTQYF TGCGCCAGCAGCCAAGATGACGGAATTAAGACCCAGTACTTC
TRBJ2-2 . TRBV19 . CASSMLEGELFF TGTGCCAGTAGTATGTTGGAAGGGGAGCTGTTTTTT
TRBJ1-1 . TRBV3-1 many CASSPGFGFNTEAFF TGTGCCAGCAGCCCTGGATTTGGATTTAACACTGAAGCTTTCTTT
TRBJ2-7 . TRBV12-3/TRBV12-4 . CASSDGGDSYEQYF TGTGCCAGCAGCGACGGGGGCGACTCCTATGAGCAGTACTTC
TRBJ1-1 . TRBV10-3 many CAISDRGGQTSTEAFF TGTGCCATCAGTGACCGGGGGGGGCAGACGAGCACTGAAGCTTTCTTT
TRBJ1-5 . TRBV6-5 many CASKEQWGEDQPQHF TGTGCCAGCAAGGAACAGTGGGGAGAGGATCAGCCCCAGCATTTT
TRBJ2-3 TRBD1 TRBV4-3 . CASSQDGQGVGRDTQYF TGCGCCAGCAGCCAAGATGGGCAGGGGGTTGGGCGTGATACGCAGTATTTT
TRBJ2-1 TRBD2 TRBV9 many CASARGEGRSYNEQFF TGTGCCAGTGCCCGAGGGGAGGGCCGTTCCTACAATGAGCAGTTCTTC
TRBJ2-2 TRBD1 TRBV24-1 many CATGTGDTGELFF TGTGCCACCGGGACAGGGGACACCGGGGAGCTGTTTTTT
TRBJ2-5 . TRBV10-2 few CASSEKLGGETQYF TGCGCCAGCAGTGAGAAACTAGGAGGGGAGACCCAGTACTTC
TRBJ2-7 . TRBV4-3 . CASSQGANRGSFSYEQYF TGCGCCAGCAGCCAAGGGGCCAATAGGGGCAGCTTCTCCTACGAGCAGTACTTC
TRBJ1-5 TRBD1 TRBV7-9 many CASSLGGTGYSLSPQHF TGTGCCAGCAGCTTAGGTGGGACAGGCTACTCCTTATCGCCCCAGCATTTT
TRBJ2-5 . TRBV4-3 . CASSQDWGPGDQYF TGCGCCAGCAGCCAAGATTGGGGACCGGGAGACCAGTACTTC
TRBJ2-1 TRBD1 TRBV5-5 many CASSAWTGHNEQFF TGTGCCAGCAGCGCATGGACAGGGCACAATGAGCAGTTCTTC
TRBJ2-1 TRBD2 TRBV30 many CAWSSGGALEQFF TGTGCCTGGAGTAGCGGGGGGGCACTTGAGCAGTTCTTC
TRBJ1-4 TRBD1 TRBV5-4 . CASSLFGQGNEKLFF TGTGCCAGCAGCCTTTTCGGACAGGGCAATGAAAAACTGTTTTTT
TRBJ2-3 . TRBV7-2 . CASSLPAQGWSTDTQYF TGTGCCAGCAGCTTACCGGCACAGGGATGGAGCACAGATACGCAGTATTTT
TRBJ2-7 TRBD1 TRBV7-9 many CASSLPGQGRLGSYEQYF TGTGCCAGCAGCTTACCGGGACAGGGGCGTTTGGGCTCCTACGAGCAGTACTTC
TRBJ2-5 TRBD2 TRBV20-1 . CSARDKSGGRLCETQYF TGCAGTGCTAGAGATAAAAGCGGGGGGCGCCTGTGTGAGACCCAGTACTTC